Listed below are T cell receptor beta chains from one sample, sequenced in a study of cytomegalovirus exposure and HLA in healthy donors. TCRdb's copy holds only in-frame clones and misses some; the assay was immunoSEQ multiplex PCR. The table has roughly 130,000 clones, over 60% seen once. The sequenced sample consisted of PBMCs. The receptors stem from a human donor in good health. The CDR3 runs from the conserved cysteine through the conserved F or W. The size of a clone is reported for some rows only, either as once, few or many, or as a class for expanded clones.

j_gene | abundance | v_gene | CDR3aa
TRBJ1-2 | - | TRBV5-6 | CASSPGGVLLGYTF
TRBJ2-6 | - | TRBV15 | CATSRQSGANVLTF
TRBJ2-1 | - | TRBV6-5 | CSSRGYNEQFF
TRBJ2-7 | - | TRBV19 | CASSIVQGAYEQYF
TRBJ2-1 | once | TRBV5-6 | CASSPSGVLNEQFF
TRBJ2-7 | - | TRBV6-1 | CASSPSESSYEQYF
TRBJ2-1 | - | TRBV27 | CASSLSAPGQGYNEQFF
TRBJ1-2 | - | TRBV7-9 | CASSQDRPGVGYTF
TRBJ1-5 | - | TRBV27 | CASRPEGGLPRAQHF
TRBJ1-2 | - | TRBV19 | CASSTGQGDNGYTF
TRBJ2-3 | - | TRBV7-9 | CASSLKPDTQYF
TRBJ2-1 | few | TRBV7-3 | CASSLAGGYNEQFF
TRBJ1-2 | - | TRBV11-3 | CASSPRLYGYTF
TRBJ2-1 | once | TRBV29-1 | CSVEPYLGGEQFF
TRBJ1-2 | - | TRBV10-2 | CASSEDRVNGYTF
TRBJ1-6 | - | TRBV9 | CASSEGALNSPLHF
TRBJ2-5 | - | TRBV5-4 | CASSLVAGGQETQYF
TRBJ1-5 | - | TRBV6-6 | CASETDRLYTQPQHF
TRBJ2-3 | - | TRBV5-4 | CASSPGLAVPDTQYF
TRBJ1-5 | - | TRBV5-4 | CASRTGGNLSNQPQHF
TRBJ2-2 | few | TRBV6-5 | CASRNRERELFF
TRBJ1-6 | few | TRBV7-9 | CASSSRPSGSPLHF
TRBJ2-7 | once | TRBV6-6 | CASRGGGREQYF
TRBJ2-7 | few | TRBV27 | CASSGGTSPGYEQYF
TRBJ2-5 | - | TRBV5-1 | CASSLASGGTKETQYF
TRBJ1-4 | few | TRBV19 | CASRPRQGSTNEKLFF
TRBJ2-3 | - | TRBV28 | CASTPGGRVADTQYF
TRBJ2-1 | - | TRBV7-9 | CASSNSGGDNEQFF
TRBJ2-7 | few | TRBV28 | CASSLGTMTEQYF
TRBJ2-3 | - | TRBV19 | CASIRDRGSDTQYF
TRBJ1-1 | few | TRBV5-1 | CASSFSGAPNTEAFF
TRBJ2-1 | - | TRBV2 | CASSLAGGYNEQFF
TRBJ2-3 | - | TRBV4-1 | CASSQLGTSGGRDTQYF
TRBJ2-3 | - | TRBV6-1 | CASRGRLGHTQYF
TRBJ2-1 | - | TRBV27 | CASSLAGLAGGRSNEQFF
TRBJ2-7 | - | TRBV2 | CASSVSGGRYEQYF
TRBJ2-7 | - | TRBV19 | CASSKGTGGLFYEQYF
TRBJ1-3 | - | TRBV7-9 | CASSFQRSGNTIYF
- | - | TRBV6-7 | CASSRKAGDRAYEQYF
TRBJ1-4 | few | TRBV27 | CASRQGEKLFF
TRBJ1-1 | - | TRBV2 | CASSEDAAGGTEAFF
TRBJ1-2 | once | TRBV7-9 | CASSLYLGYTF
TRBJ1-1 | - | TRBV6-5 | CASSAFGTGTEAFF
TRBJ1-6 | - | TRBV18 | CASSPPDSNSPLHF
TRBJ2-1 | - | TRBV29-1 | CSVLSGEDHLNEQFF
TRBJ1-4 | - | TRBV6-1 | CATRRGAYEKLFF
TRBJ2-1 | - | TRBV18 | CASSPAGNSPYNEQFF
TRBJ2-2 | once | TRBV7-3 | CASSPTSGGTGELFF
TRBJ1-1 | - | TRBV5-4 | CASRPGVLSNTEAFF
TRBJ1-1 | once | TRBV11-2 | CASSLNGDLTEAFF
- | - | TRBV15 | CATSTGTSVSYEQYF
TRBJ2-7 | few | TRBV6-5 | CASRRQGAYEQYF
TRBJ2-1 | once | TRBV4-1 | CASSQVVGGPRAFF
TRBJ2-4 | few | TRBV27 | CASSPITEAKNIQYF
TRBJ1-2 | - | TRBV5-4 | CASTTSRRVHGYTF
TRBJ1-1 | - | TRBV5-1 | CASSLSRVRVNTEAFF
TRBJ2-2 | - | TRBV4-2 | CASSQKGIRRGGGTGELFF